Listed below are T cell receptor beta chains from one sample, sequenced in a study of cytomegalovirus exposure and HLA in healthy donors. Using immunoSEQ multiplex PCR, the repertoire was profiled, and TCRdb retains in-frame clones only, with some absent. The data show some 180,000 clones, with 65% to 90% seen just once and about 2% held by the top ten. The specimen was PBMCs. The source of these receptors is a woman between 50 and 59 years old in good health and CMV-seronegative. CDR3s include the opening cysteine and the closing phenylalanine or tryptophan. A D gene is named only where the DNA matches it firmly. Size is stated for part of the rows, as once, few or many counts, or as a class when the clone is expanded.

j_call v_call clone_size d_call cdr3_aa cdr3_nt
TRBJ1-5 TRBV10-3 - TRBD1 CAISESNRGSNQPQHF TGTGCCATCAGTGAGTCGAACAGGGGCAGCAATCAGCCCCAGCATTTT
TRBJ1-2 TRBV11-2 - - CASSSMTDPYGYTF TGTGCCAGCAGCTCGATGACAGATCCCTATGGCTACACCTTC
TRBJ1-1 TRBV28 - - CASSLSRRQAPWNTEAFF TGTGCCAGCAGTTTATCTCGTCGACAGGCCCCCTGGAACACTGAAGCTTTCTTT
TRBJ2-2 TRBV2 - TRBD1 CASRTGTVTGELFF TGTGCCAGCAGAACCGGGACAGTCACCGGGGAGCTGTTTTTT
TRBJ2-7 TRBV7-9 - TRBD1 CASSPGQGPSYEQYF TGTGCCAGCAGTCCTGGACAGGGCCCCAGCTACGAGCAGTACTTC
TRBJ2-1 TRBV5-1 - - CASKVAVNNEQFF TGCGCCAGCAAAGTAGCGGTTAACAATGAGCAGTTCTTC
TRBJ2-1 TRBV28 - - CASRASYNEQFF TGTGCCAGCAGGGCCTCCTACAATGAGCAGTTCTTC
TRBJ2-5 TRBV9 - TRBD1 CASSPRRQGRETQYF TGTGCCAGCAGCCCCCGACGACAGGGAAGGGAGACCCAGTACTTC
TRBJ2-7 TRBV27 - - CASSLAGTYEQYF TGTGCCAGCAGTTTAGCAGGAACCTACGAGCAGTACTTC
TRBJ2-3 TRBV11-3 - TRBD2 CASSGRGADTQYF TGTGCCAGCAGCGGGAGGGGTGCAGATACGCAGTATTTT
TRBJ2-5 TRBV7-8 - TRBD1 CASSLHTGGGETQYF TGTGCCAGCAGCTTACACACAGGGGGCGGGGAGACCCAGTACTTC
TRBJ2-1 TRBV19 once TRBD2 CASSIGLAGAKSYNEQFF TGTGCCAGTAGTATCGGACTAGCGGGAGCCAAGTCCTACAATGAGCAGTTCTTC
TRBJ2-3 TRBV7-9 - TRBD2 CASSLRSAGGFTDTQYF TGTGCCAGCAGCTTGCGCTCAGCGGGAGGATTCACAGATACGCAGTATTTT
TRBJ1-2 TRBV11-2 - - CASSLQTATYGYTF TGTGCCAGCAGTCTCCAGACAGCTACCTATGGCTACACCTTC
TRBJ1-4 TRBV6-5 - - CASSPLATNEKLFF TGTGCCAGCAGCCCACTCGCAACTAATGAAAAACTGTTTTTT
TRBJ2-1 TRBV5-5 - TRBD2 CASSFGTTIYNEQFF TGTGCCAGCAGCTTCGGGACTACCATTTACAATGAGCAGTTCTTC
TRBJ2-3 TRBV15 - - CATSRDGFGLDTDTQYF TGTGCCACCAGCAGAGATGGATTCGGACTCGACACAGATACGCAGTATTTT
TRBJ1-1 TRBV5-1 - - CASSLKQATNTEAFF TGCGCCAGCAGCTTGAAACAGGCGACTAACACTGAAGCTTTCTTT
TRBJ2-1 TRBV6-1 - - CASSEPKTNSYNEQFF TGTGCCAGCAGTGAACCTAAGACAAACTCCTACAATGAGCAGTTCTTC
TRBJ2-7 TRBV7-2 - TRBD1 CASSPRTGEAYEQYF TGTGCCAGCAGCCCCCGGACAGGGGAGGCCTACGAGCAGTACTTC
TRBJ2-7 TRBV30 - - CAWSPSLVSGYEQYF TGTGCCTGGAGTCCCTCACTAGTAAGTGGTTACGAGCAGTACTTC
TRBJ2-1 TRBV10-1 - - CASSPDLGGEQFF TGCGCCAGCAGCCCTGACTTAGGGGGTGAGCAGTTCTTC
TRBJ2-7 TRBV5-5 once TRBD2 CASSPAWAGGDSYEQYF TGTGCCAGCAGCCCGGCGTGGGCGGGAGGGGATTCCTACGAGCAGTACTTC
TRBJ2-1 TRBV4-3 - TRBD2 CASSQGTSGGTYNEQFF TGCGCCAGCAGCCAGGGGACTAGCGGGGGGACCTACAATGAGCAGTTCTTC